This T cell receptor (beta chain) emerged from a study of human T cells and chemical hapten exposure. The wider study: TCR yield per sample varied, mainly due to pooled library volumes.

General study findings and limits: TCRs exceeding a frequency of 1 in 1000 stayed unchanged under DPC sensitization.

The starting material, unfractionated whole blood, was used for total RNA extraction. The CDR3 has 16 amino acids. Germline V gene data show CDR1 as SGHDT and CDR2 as YYEEEE. The trim removed 7 bases at V and 7 bases at J, leaving 15 bases unmatched. As regards this clonotype: Its antigen is unknown.

Unique molecular identifiers were linked by the library to individual cDNA molecules. In the authors' methods: TCR counts had a median of about 100,000 per sample and spanned roughly 20,000 to 690,600. TCRdb recomputed calls from the 5' RACE reads with MiXCR, one row per CDR3 protein. For this entry, the V and J calls and clone size follow TCRdb and not the study's own pipeline. There are around 100,000 distinct CDR3 sequences in the sample; approximately 20% occur only once, and 2.8% lies in the top ten. This sequence originates from a human donor in good health. This sequence joins TRBV5-6 and TRBJ2-2, with 8 nucleotides matching TRBD1. CDR3 sequence: CASEMLGRGQHGELFF. DNA of the CDR3: TGTGCCAGCGAGATGTTGGGCAGGGGGCAGCACGGGGAGCTGTTTTTT.